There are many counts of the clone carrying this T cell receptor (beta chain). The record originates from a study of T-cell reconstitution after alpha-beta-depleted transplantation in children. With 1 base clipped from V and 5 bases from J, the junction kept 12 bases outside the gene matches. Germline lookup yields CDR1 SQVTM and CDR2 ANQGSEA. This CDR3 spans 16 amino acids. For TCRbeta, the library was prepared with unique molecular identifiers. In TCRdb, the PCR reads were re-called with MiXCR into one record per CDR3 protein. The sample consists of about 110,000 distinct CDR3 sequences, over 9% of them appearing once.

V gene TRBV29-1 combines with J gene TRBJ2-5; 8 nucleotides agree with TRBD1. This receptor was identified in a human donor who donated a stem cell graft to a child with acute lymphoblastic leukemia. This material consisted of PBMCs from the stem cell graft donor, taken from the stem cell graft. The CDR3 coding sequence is TGCAGCGTTGAAGCCCGGACAGGGAGCGTTTGGGAGACCCAGTACTTC. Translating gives CSVEARTGSVWETQYF.